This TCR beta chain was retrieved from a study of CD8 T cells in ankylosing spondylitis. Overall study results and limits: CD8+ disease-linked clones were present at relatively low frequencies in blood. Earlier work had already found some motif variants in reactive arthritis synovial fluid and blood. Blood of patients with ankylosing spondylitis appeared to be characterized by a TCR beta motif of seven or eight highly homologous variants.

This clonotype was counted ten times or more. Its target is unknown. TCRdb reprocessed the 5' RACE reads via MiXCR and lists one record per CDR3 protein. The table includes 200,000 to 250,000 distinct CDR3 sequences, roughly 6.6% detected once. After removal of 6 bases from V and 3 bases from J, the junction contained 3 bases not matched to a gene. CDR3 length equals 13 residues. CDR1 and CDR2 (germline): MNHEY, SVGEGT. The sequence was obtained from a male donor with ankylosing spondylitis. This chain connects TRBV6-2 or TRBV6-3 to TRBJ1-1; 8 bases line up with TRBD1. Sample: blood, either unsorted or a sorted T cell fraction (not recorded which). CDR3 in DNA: TGTGCCAGCAGGCCGACAGGGGACACTGAAGCTTTCTTT. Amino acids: CASRPTGDTEAFF.